The following is a T cell receptor beta chain sequence with its context. The table came from immunoSEQ multiplex PCR; TCRdb's copy has only in-frame clones and leaves some out. This sample has about 95,000 clones, with more than 70% found just once. The CDR3 runs to 15 residues. V lost 4 bases and J lost 3; bases outside the gene matches: 4. CDR1 and CDR2 (germline): LGHDT, YNNKEL (reference sequence). This entry is derived from a study of blood T cell repertoires in COVID-19. Turning to the study itself: Acute-phase and convalescent COVID-19 samples originated in the United States, Italy and Spain.

This TCR came from a human donor in a cohort sampled during active COVID-19. The material sequenced was peripheral blood. The chain links TRBV3-1 (or the pseudogene TRBV3-2) to TRBJ1-3, with TRBD1 matching over 9 bases. The CDR3 spells CASSPTGGFGNTIYF. The CDR3 DNA reads as TGTGCCAGCAGCCCGACAGGGGGGTTTGGAAACACCATATATTTT.